The T cell receptor (beta chain) described here comes from a study of post-analysis software for immune sequencing data. The CDR3 totals 16 residues. V was trimmed by 6 bases and J by 4 bases, leaving 20 bases between them. Germline V gene lookup returns CDR1 MRHNA and CDR2 SNTAGT. Overall study findings and caveats: Under the F measure, samples that were prepared in one batch clustered strongly together. When patients were compared with controls, a handful of TRBV segments were more frequent, TRBV5-6, TRBV5-1 and TRBV20-1 among them. In multiple sclerosis, normalized Chao1 diversity was significantly below that of controls.

As to this clonotype: Its target is unknown.

Prepared TCR beta cDNA libraries contained unique molecular identifiers. Input populations of 1 to 10 million T cells gave rise to around 500,000 cDNA molecules. MiXCR, run by TCRdb on the PCR reads, gives a single entry per CDR3 protein. Here the sample spans about 800,000 distinct CDR3 sequences, 25% to 30% being singletons. V gene TRBV6-4 combines with J gene TRBJ2-3; a weak D match, TRBD2 (6 bases). The TCR originated in a girl under 18 with multiple sclerosis. The sequencing sample was made of blood. The CDR3 sequence: CASSPRESGGADTQYF. Here the CDR3 DNA reads TGTGCCAGCAGCCCTCGAGAAAGCGGAGGGGCAGATACGCAGTATTTT.